Sequencing of this TCR beta chain was carried out in a study of blood T cells in healthy people across ages. Between the trimmed V and J ends, which lost 6 bases and 0 bases, there was a span of 9 bases. CDR1 and CDR2 (germline): KGHDR, SFDVKD. The CDR3 length is 14 residues. This clonotype showed up just a few times. Its antigen is currently unknown. It was with a sample-barcoded 5' primer and a J-beta primer mix that a second PCR of roughly 7 to 12 cycles was run. TCRdb used MiXCR to reprocess the 5' RACE reads, holding one entry per CDR3 protein. The sample lists 720,000 or so distinct CDR3 sequences, roughly two fifths occurring once. Study-wide points: Reliance upon unsorted PBMCs precluded definitive naive versus antigen-experienced comparison.

The source material was blood. This TCR derives from an elderly man in good health. The J gene is TRBJ2-3, the V gene TRBV24-1; tentative D call: TRBD1 (5 bases). CDR3 DNA: TGTGCCACCAGTTCGAGGACAAGCACAGATACGCAGTATTTT. This gives the protein CATSSRTSTDTQYF.